This T cell receptor beta chain was profiled in a study of blood T cell repertoires in COVID-19 (dated by TCRdb to the early 2020s). For context, the study as a whole: Samples from collaborators originated in the United States, Italy and Spain and spanned both the acute and convalescent phases of COVID-19. Where HLA class I and class II types were available, the types were taken from metadata supplied by the sample provider, not from assay-based typing. The sample metadata nearly always contained a de-identified subject ID, COVID-19 status, age in years and sex. The repertoires were released in a freely available public database intended as a resource for research on the immune response to SARS-CoV-2. Subjects who had been exposed to COVID-19, were actively infected with it, or had recovered from it provided the deeply sampled blood TCRbeta repertoires that made up the dataset. The samples were drawn from the first 160 participants of the ongoing ImmuneRACE study and from about 1,200 subjects provided by 6 global collaborators. The prospective study material was composed of cDNA or gDNA derived from T cells, B-cell-depleted T cells, or PBMCs.

The CDR3 covers 11 residues, taking in both the cysteine and the phenylalanine. Only the CDR3 part of the read is kept: 33 bases, read in frame from the first base. The junction carries 8 bases between V and J, which are trimmed by 10 bases and 2 bases respectively. CDR1 MDHEN and CDR2 SYDVKM are derived from the germline V gene. The immunoSEQ Assay, a bias-controlled multiplex PCR, was used to amplify TCRbeta CDR3 regions from genomic DNA. Concerning the study's data processing: Within the assay, amplification of reference gene primers was used to estimate how many nucleated cells each sample contained. Sequence reads were collapsed and filtered to measure the absolute abundance of every unique TCRbeta CDR3 rearrangement. For each sample, productive Simpson clonality was calculated as the square root of Simpson's diversity index across productive rearrangements. The table was pulled from immuneACCESS by TCRdb, which kept in-frame rearrangements only. Such tables lose some clones; where checked, under half of the loss comes from unresolved V genes, and the rest has no known cause. V and J calls and clone size are given by that table; D and trimming were obtained from the DNA. The sample yields a few hundred thousand clones; around 87% were counted once. About 9.4% of the sample is in the top ten clones.

Broad study findings and their caveats: The quantity of clinical and demographic metadata differed by source and by participant and was supplied without curation.

Comment on this clone: No cognate antigen has been identified for it. The sample holds no much larger clone one base away, and base qualities are not on file.

Participants in the prospective study were aged about 18 to 89 years, lived in more than 20 United States geographic areas, and enrolled through a virtual design. In the prospective study, participants were assigned to cohorts based on the clinical history participants reported in a screening survey and a study questionnaire. Recovered participants in ImmuneRACE Cohort 3 were defined by two consecutive negative NP/OP PCR tests, clearance by a healthcare professional, or resolution of symptoms. In the prospective study, mobile phlebotomists collected whole blood, serum and a nasopharyngeal or oropharyngeal swab from each participant. Participants in the prospective study had the option to provide additional blood draws and questionnaires over a roughly 2-month period. Before DNA extraction, blood samples from the prospective study were shipped at room temperature or frozen.

The TCR sequence derives from a woman between 45 and 60 years old who had recovered from COVID-19. The rearrangement combines TRBV28 with TRBJ1-2, with no D gene named confidently. Sequences were obtained from PBMCs or T cells enriched from blood (not recorded which). For the CDR3, the sequence is CATSGNYGYTF. The DNA reads as follows: TGTGCCACATCGGGGAACTATGGCTACACCTTC.